The 25 T cell receptor beta chains below all came from one sample that was sequenced in a study of T-cell memory formation after mild COVID-19. TCRdb recomputed calls from the 5' RACE reads with MiXCR, one row per CDR3 protein. The sample includes 350,000 to 400,000 distinct CDR3 sequences, roughly an eighth of them seen just once. Material: PBMCs or a T cell subset sorted from them (not recorded which). Source of these receptors: a man between 18 and 35 years old who had mild COVID-19 (a few samples of this study predate the infection). Cell type and time point are not known.

This clonotype has just a few counts. The CDR3 bases are TGTGCCAGCAGCCCCCGGTGGGAGAATGAGCAGTTCTTC. Its protein is CASSPRWENEQFF. The chain couples TRBV7-2 to TRBJ2-1; tentative D call: TRBD2 (5 bases). The germline V and J ends were trimmed by 5 bases and 7 bases, with 12 bases remaining between them. Germline assignment: CDR1 SGHTA and CDR2 FQGNSA. The CDR3 is 13 amino acids.

This rearrangement joins TRBV7-9 to TRBJ1-2; no clear D. V lost 0 bases and J lost 2, with 10 bases in between. There are 15 residues in the CDR3. Germline CDR1 SEHNR, CDR2 FQNEAQ (reference sequence). The CDR3, as DNA: TGTGCCAGCAGCTTAGCGGTTCTTGGCAACTATGGCTACACCTTC. Encoded protein: CASSLAVLGNYGYTF. Supplemented by reference TRBV7-9 and TRBJ1-2, the full variable domain reads DTGVSQNPRHKITKRGQNVTFRCDPISEHNRLYWYRQTLGQGPEFLTYFQNEAQLEKSRLLSDRFSAERPKGSFSTLEIQRTEQGDSAMYLCASSLAVLGNYGYTFGSGTRLTVV.

This chain connects TRBV7-6 to TRBJ1-1; D gene ambiguous. Looked up from germline, CDR1 is SGHVS and CDR2 is FNYEAQ. The CDR3 consists of 17 residues. With 2 bases removed from V and 0 bases from J, the gap between germline ends came to 16 bases. CDR3 in amino acids: CASSLFTQPSLNTEAFF. DNA for the CDR3: TGTGCCAGCAGCTTATTTACCCAACCGAGTTTGAACACTGAAGCTTTCTTT.

The chain combines TRBV5-6 with TRBJ2-1, with D unresolved. Germline CDR1 is SGHDT and CDR2 is YYEEEE. The CDR3 is 13 residues long. The germline V and J ends were trimmed by 1 base and 6 bases, with 8 bases remaining between them. CDR3 in amino acids: CASSLPSSNEQFF. In nucleotides, the CDR3 is TGTGCCAGCAGCTTGCCTAGTAGCAATGAGCAGTTCTTC. Variable domain in full (rest from reference TRBV5-6 and TRBJ2-1): DAGVTQSPTHLIKTRGQQVTLRCSPKSGHDTVSWYQQALGQGPQFIFQYYEEEERQRGNFPDRFSGHQFPNYSSELNVNALLLGDSALYLCASSLPSSNEQFFGPGTRLTVL.

As DNA, the CDR3 is TGTGCCAGCACCCGTCCTGGGGCTGAAGCTTTCTTT. Its translation is CASTRPGAEAFF. This chain joins TRBV5-8 and TRBJ1-1; D uncertain. CDR3 length equals 12 residues. The germline V gene encodes CDR1 SGHTS and CDR2 YDEGEE. Deletions cut 6 bases from V and 6 bases from J, with 12 bases between.

This clonotype has a handful of counts. The chain joins TRBV10-1 to TRBJ2-2; D assignment may be TRBD1 or TRBD2 (6 bases each). Per the germline V gene, CDR1 is WNHNN and CDR2 is SYGVQD (reference sequence). The CDR3 sequence is 13 residues long. V was cut by 4 bases and J by 4 bases, with 7 bases left in between. The CDR3 loop is CASSGGATGELFF. CDR3 nucleotides: TGCGCCAGCAGTGGGGGGGCCACCGGGGAGCTGTTTTTT.

This clonotype was seen a handful of times. The chain joins TRBV6-5 to TRBJ2-1; TRBD2 is a possible D gene (5 bases). V lost 10 bases and J lost 8, with 18 bases in between. Per germline, CDR1 MNHEY and CDR2 SVGAGI. The CDR3 is 13 residues long. This CDR3 is CATSARGRYEQFF. CDR3 nucleotides: TGTGCCACCTCGGCCCGGGGTAGGTATGAGCAGTTCTTC.

This chain joins TRBV6-2 or TRBV6-3 and TRBJ1-6; D is unresolved. V was shortened by 5 bases and J by 8 bases, with 7 bases between the two germline ends. CDR1 MNHEY and CDR2 SVGEGT come from the germline V gene. The CDR3 has 12 residues. Written as DNA, the CDR3 is TGTGCCAGCAGTCGGACCGATTCACCCCTCCACTTT. This encodes CASSRTDSPLHF.

This chain joins TRBV7-8 and TRBJ2-7; D perhaps matches TRBD1 (5 bases). Germline V CDR1 and CDR2: SGHVS, FQNEAQ. V was cut by 5 bases and J by 2 bases, with 22 bases left in between. The CDR3 has 17 residues. Here the CDR3 DNA reads TGTGCCAGCAGCCCACAGGATATGGTGGGTTATACCTACGAGCAGTACTTC. Protein product: CASSPQDMVGYTYEQYF.

This clonotype was counted only a few times. This chain joins TRBV9 and TRBJ2-1, with a possible D match to TRBD2 (6 bases). Germline CDR1 SGDLS, CDR2 YYNGEE. V was clipped by 0 bases and J by 0 bases, with 7 bases between them. This CDR3 has 15 amino acids. CDR3 bases: TGTGCCAGCAGCGTAGGGGGGGACTCCTACAATGAGCAGTTCTTC. This codes for CASSVGGDSYNEQFF.

The chain uses TRBV7-8 and TRBJ2-1; a weak D match, TRBD1 (6 bases). Germline V CDR1 and CDR2: SGHVS, FQNEAQ. The CDR3 runs to 15 residues. Trimming left V 5 bases short and J 5 bases short, with 16 bases between. CDR3 nucleotide sequence: TGTGCCAGCAGCCAATCCCGGACAGATAACAATGAGCAGTTCTTC. The encoded protein is CASSQSRTDNNEQFF.

In this sample, this clonotype turned up a few times. V is TRBV28 and J is TRBJ1-1; D call uncertain. Trimming stripped 6 bases from V and 6 bases from J, with 11 bases between. This CDR3 contains 12 residues. In germline, CDR1 is MDHEN, CDR2 SYDVKM. This CDR3 reads CASRTRLSEAFF. As DNA, the CDR3 is TGTGCCAGCAGAACTCGACTTTCTGAAGCTTTCTTT. Complete variable domain (other parts from reference TRBV28 and TRBJ1-1): DVKVTQSSRYLVKRTGEKVFLECVQDMDHENMFWYRQDPGLGLRLIYFSYDVKMKEKGDIPEGYSVSREKKERFSLILESASTNQTSMYLCASRTRLSEAFFGQGTRLTVV.

There are a few counts of this clonotype. The chain uses TRBV27 and TRBJ1-2, with a weak D call TRBD1 (6 bases). Trimming stripped 6 bases from V and 6 bases from J, with 11 bases between. The CDR3 totals 12 residues. In germline, CDR1 is MNHEY, CDR2 SMNVEV (reference sequence). The DNA for the CDR3 is TGTGCCAGCAGCCGAGGGGGGCATGGCTACACCTTC. It specifies CASSRGGHGYTF.

This clonotype occurred a few times. This chain links TRBV7-2 with TRBJ1-4, with 8 bases lining up with TRBD1. V gave up 6 bases and J gave up 7 bases; unmatched junction bases: 10. This CDR3 has 15 amino acids. The germline V gene has CDR1 SGHTA and CDR2 FQGNSA. Here the CDR3 DNA reads TGTGCCAGCAGACCCAGGGGGCTGAGCGGTGAAAAACTGTTTTTT. This encodes CASRPRGLSGEKLFF.

The V and J genes are TRBV7-2 and TRBJ2-1, with a possible D match to TRBD2 (6 bases). The V gene's germline CDR1 is SGHTA and CDR2 FQGNSA. The CDR3 sequence is 13 residues long. V shed 5 bases and J shed 9 bases, with 14 bases lying between them. The CDR3 DNA sequence: TGTGCCAGCAGCGTCTCTCGGGGGATTGAGCAGTTCTTC. Translation: CASSVSRGIEQFF.

Ten or more counts support this clonotype. The chain links TRBV27 to TRBJ1-1; D not resolved. Trimming pared 8 bases from V and 6 bases from J, leaving 10 bases between. The CDR3 is 11 residues long. Germline CDR1 MNHEY, CDR2 SMNVEV (reference sequence). CDR3 loop: CASGASAEAFF. The CDR3 DNA reads as TGTGCCAGCGGCGCGTCCGCTGAAGCTTTCTTT.

Many counts were recorded for this clonotype. This rearrangement joins TRBV4-3 to TRBJ2-3; 8 bases are a match to TRBD2. This CDR3 is built from 16 residues. V shed 0 bases, J shed 2 bases, and the junction held 4 bases outside the gene matches. CDR1 is LGHNA, CDR2 YSLEER, per germline. CDR3 in amino acids: CASSQEGGGHTDTQYF. CDR3 nucleotides: TGCGCCAGCAGCCAAGAGGGCGGGGGGCACACAGATACGCAGTATTTT.

This clonotype has only a few counts. The CDR3 loop reads CASSQDAGGVVPDTQYF. The CDR3 nucleotides are TGCGCCAGCAGCCAAGATGCTGGCGGGGTAGTTCCAGATACGCAGTATTTT. This rearrangement joins TRBV4-1 to TRBJ2-3; tentative D call: TRBD2 (6 bases). The CDR3 is made up of 17 amino acids. The V gene lost 0 bases and the J gene lost 4 bases, with 17 bases spanning the gap. CDR1 is MGHRA, CDR2 YSYEKL, per germline.

This chain links TRBV11-2 with TRBJ1-4; tentative D call: TRBD1 (5 bases). V was cut by 2 bases and J by 4 bases, with 11 bases left in between. CDR1 is SGHAT, CDR2 FQNNGV, per germline. The CDR3 runs to 15 residues. CDR3 loop: CASSLTPGRNEKLFF. In DNA form, the CDR3 reads TGTGCCAGCAGCTTAACGCCGGGACGTAATGAAAAACTGTTTTTT.

As for this clonotype: Since a much larger clone is just one base distant, this may be a read error. The chain has TRBV3-1 and TRBJ1-2; a possible D gene is TRBD1 (6 bases). The CDR3 has 13 residues. Trimming shortened V by 4 bases and J by 4 bases, and 10 bases separated the two germline ends. Germline V gene sequence: CDR1 LGHDT, CDR2 YNNKEL (reference sequence). The CDR3 spells CASSLTGFYGYTF. CDR3 nucleotides: TGTGCCAGCAGCCTCACAGGGTTCTATGGCTACACCTTC.

This clonotype was recorded only once. V and J are TRBV11-2 and TRBJ2-5; a weak D match, TRBD1 (5 bases). V was clipped by 6 bases and J by 4 bases, with 15 bases between them. Germline V gives CDR1 SGHAT, CDR2 FQNNGV. There are 14 residues in the CDR3. CDR3 amino acids: CASRQEQVPETQYF. The DNA of the CDR3 is TGTGCCAGCAGGCAGGAACAGGTCCCAGAGACCCAGTACTTC.

The sample holds a few counts of this clonotype. The chain has TRBV6-5 and TRBJ1-6; tentatively, D is TRBD1 (5 bases). CDR3 length equals 13 residues. The germline V gene has CDR1 MNHEY and CDR2 SVGAGI. Trimming removed 4 bases at V and 11 bases at J, with 12 bases between. CDR3 amino acids: CASSSGMRTPLHF. CDR3 in DNA: TGTGCCAGCAGTTCAGGGATGAGGACACCCCTCCACTTT.

This clonotype was seen a few times. The V gene is TRBV6-5, the J gene TRBJ1-2, with TRBD1 as a possible D gene (5 bases). Deletions cut 11 bases from V and 8 bases from J, with 21 bases between. Germline CDR1 MNHEY, CDR2 SVGAGI. This CDR3 comprises 13 residues. The CDR3 coding sequence is TGTGCCGCCCGGGGCCGGGGGGAGGGAGGCTACACCTTC. Residues: CAARGRGEGGYTF.

This rearrangement joins TRBV10-2 to TRBJ2-7, with 9 positions matching TRBD1. CDR1 WSHSY and CDR2 SAAADI come from the germline V gene. The CDR3 sequence is 15 residues long. The ends lost 4 bases at V and 4 bases at J; junction bases unmatched: 8. The chain's CDR3 is CASSADRGILYEQYF. DNA for the CDR3: TGCGCCAGCAGTGCTGACAGGGGGATACTATACGAGCAGTACTTC.

This clonotype was observed a few times. The J gene is TRBJ1-1, the V gene TRBV4-1, with D possibly being TRBD1 (5 bases). CDR3 length: 16 residues. The germline gives CDR1 MGHRA, CDR2 YSYEKL. Trimming shortened V by 0 bases and J by 3 bases, and 14 bases separated the two germline ends. The CDR3 sequence is CASSQDIGTGDTEAFF. The DNA of the CDR3 is TGCGCCAGCAGCCAAGATATCGGAACAGGCGACACTGAAGCTTTCTTT.